Sequencing of this TCR beta chain was carried out in a study of CD8+CD57+ T cells in acquired aplastic anemia (dated by TCRdb to the late 2010s). For the study in its entirety: Extracted DNA from sorted CD4+ and CD8+ cells averaged about 3 ug, ranging from roughly 0.19 to 27.4 ug.

TCR beta VDJ combination and CDR3 sequence profiling used genomic DNA as the template. An Illumina HiSeq 2000 was the platform used for TCR repertoire sequencing. In the paper's pipeline: Repertoires were assessed using TRBV/TRBJ rearrangement plots, CDR3 size and DJ length profiles, and Simpson's diversity index. The immunodominant clone was defined as the most abundant DNA sequence in deep sequencing data. CDR3 amino acid sequences were screened for sharing across subjects and were compared with published repertoires and the VDJdb database. Through fastp at Q25 and MiXCR, TCRdb rebuilt clones from the public reads, retaining in-frame beta chains. Here each entry gathers all rows of one CDR3 protein and keeps the most common genes and DNA. Here the V and J calls rest on TCRdb's processing, not on the authors' analysis. Here the sample has 250,000 to 350,000 distinct CDR3 sequences; approximately 57% occur a single time. 7.5% to 9% of the sample rests with the top ten.

In this study, sorted CD4+ and CD8+ T cells from the blood of healthy subjects and of severe aplastic anemia patients had their TCR repertoires deep-sequenced. Ficoll-Paque density gradient centrifugation was used to isolate peripheral blood mononuclear cells. Before DNA was extracted, CD4+ and CD8+ T cells were sorted using either FACS or magnetic beads. Trimming at the junction amounts to 6 bases on V and 7 bases on J, and the germline ends lie 21 bases apart. There are 15 amino acids in the CDR3, from cysteine to phenylalanine inclusive. The retained sequence is limited to the CDR3, 45 bases, with the frame set at the first base. CDR1 and CDR2, looked up from the germline V gene, are SGHTA and FQGNSA. In the case of this clonotype: Its specific antigen is unknown. No base quality information exists; no much larger clone differs at one position.

Beyond this particular receptor, the publication reports: Although under 35 CD8+ CDR3 sequences were shared by patients and controls, these sequences appeared highly expressed in patients and within the immunodominant clones of patients. CD8+ Simpson's diversity did not differ significantly between patients and healthy controls (P=0.060).

Sequenced sample: sorted CD4+, CD8+, or CD8+CD57+ T cells (not recorded which) from PBMCs. Recombination connected TRBV7-2 to TRBJ2-5; tentative D gene TRBD2, with 6 bases matching. The sequence was obtained from a human donor with severe aplastic anemia or a healthy control (not recorded which). The CDR3 reads as follows: CASRVGGAPVGTQYF. The bases are TGTGCCAGCAGGGTTGGAGGGGCCCCGGTGGGGACCCAGTACTTC.